This T cell receptor beta chain came from a study of technical replicates of blood from a handful of donors. From germline, CDR1 is SGDLS and CDR2 YYNGEE. Trimming at V came to 0 bases and at J to 2 bases, leaving 2 bases not matched to a gene. The length of the CDR3 is 15 residues. Generated by immunoSEQ multiplex PCR, the TCRdb table keeps only in-frame clones and is missing some. The sample holds 55,000 to 75,000 clones, 92% seen once. The chain recombines TRBV9 with TRBJ2-7; 10 nucleotides match TRBD1. This receptor was taken from a human donor in good health. Sequencing input: T cells isolated from PBMCs. In DNA, the CDR3 is TGTGCCAGCAGCGTAGAGGGGACAGGGGCCTACGAGCAGTACTTC. Amino acids: CASSVEGTGAYEQYF. Full variable domain (rest looked up from reference TRBV9 and TRBJ2-7): DSGVTQTPKHLITATGQRVTLRCSPRSGDLSVYWYQQSLDQGLQFLIQYYNGEERAKGNILERFSAQQFPDLHSELNLSSLELGDSALYFCASSVEGTGAYEQYFGPGTRLTVT.